Shown below are 22 T cell receptor beta chains from a single sample sequenced in a study of T cells in Graves' hyperthyroidism and ophthalmopathy. Amplified regions were TCR beta CDR3 sequences from RNA transcripts. Researchers ran a first-round RT-PCR on the TCR CDR3 using the HTBI primer set. In TCRdb, the multiplex PCR reads were re-called with MiXCR into one record per CDR3 protein. The profile shows approximately 700,000 distinct CDR3 sequences, about 45% of them singletons. The sequenced material came from peripheral blood or thyroid tissue (not recorded which). These TCRs come from an adult man with Graves' disease, either hyperthyroidism or ophthalmopathy (not recorded which).

The chain couples TRBV6-6 to TRBJ1-1, with unresolved D. V lost 6 bases and J lost 3, with 17 bases in between. Germline V CDR1 and CDR2: MNHNY, SVGAGI (reference sequence). The CDR3 has 15 amino acids. CDR3 nucleotides: TGTGCCAGCAGCCGCCCTACCTTGGTAGACACTGAAGCTTTCTTT. Protein product: CASSRPTLVDTEAFF.

This chain links TRBV15 with TRBJ2-7; TRBD1 aligns across 9 bases. Trimming took 5 bases from V and 5 from J; bases not matched to a gene: 13. Germline CDR1 reads LNHNV; CDR2 reads YYDKDF (reference sequence). There are 16 residues in the CDR3. The CDR3 reads CATSFRSWGTGHEQYF. In DNA form, the CDR3 reads TGTGCCACCAGCTTCCGGAGTTGGGGGACAGGGCACGAGCAGTACTTC. Full variable domain (missing parts from reference TRBV15 and TRBJ2-7): DAMVIQNPRYQVTQFGKPVTLSCSQTLNHNVMYWYQQKSSQAPKLLFHYYDKDFNNEADTPDNFQSRRPNTSFCFLDIRSPGLGDTAMYLCATSFRSWGTGHEQYFGPGTRLTVT.

V and J are TRBV7-9 and TRBJ2-7; tentatively, D is TRBD1 or TRBD2 (7 bases each). The CDR3 consists of 14 residues. CDR1 is SEHNR and CDR2 is FQNEAQ in the germline V gene (reference sequence). V was clipped by 5 bases and J by 2 bases, with 13 bases between them. The CDR3 protein is CASSQQGRAYEQYF. As DNA, the CDR3 is TGTGCCAGCAGCCAACAGGGGAGGGCCTACGAGCAGTACTTC.

This chain joins TRBV7-2 and TRBJ1-4; D unresolved. Between the trimmed V and J ends, which lost 8 bases and 4 bases, there was a span of 11 bases. Per germline, CDR1 SGHTA and CDR2 FQGNSA. The CDR3 totals 13 residues. The DNA of the CDR3 is TGTGCCAGCGGAACAAGCCTTAATGAAAAACTGTTTTTT. Translation gives CASGTSLNEKLFF.

The gene calls are TRBV20-1 and TRBJ2-2; D possibly matches TRBD1 or TRBD2 (5 bases each). Germline assignment: CDR1 DFQATT and CDR2 SNEGSKA (reference sequence). V lost 1 base to trimming and J lost 1 base, with 13 bases between them. CDR3 length: 16 amino acids. Written as DNA, the CDR3 is TGCAGTGCTAGAGGCCCCCGGGACGGGAACACCGGGGAGCTGTTTTTT. This encodes CSARGPRDGNTGELFF.

At least ten counts were recorded for this clonotype. The chain combines TRBV2 with TRBJ1-2; no clear D. This CDR3 spans 14 amino acids. Per germline, CDR1 SNHLY and CDR2 FYNNEI. V lost 1 base and J 0 bases, leaving 6 bases between the germline ends. CDR3 bases: TGTGCCAGCAGTGAAGTGATGGCTAACTATGGCTACACCTTC. It translates to CASSEVMANYGYTF.

This clonotype showed up many times. The chain uses TRBV15 and TRBJ1-2, with 8 bases lining up with TRBD1. V shed 0 bases and J 3 bases; nucleotides not matched to a gene: 6. The CDR3 length is 16 residues. Germline CDR1 and CDR2: LNHNV and YYDKDF (reference sequence). CDR3 sequence: CATSRDLGTGYYGYTF. In DNA, the CDR3 is TGTGCCACCAGCAGAGACCTCGGGACAGGCTACTATGGCTACACCTTC. The variable domain in full, with the rest retrieved from reference TRBV15 and TRBJ1-2, is DAMVIQNPRYQVTQFGKPVTLSCSQTLNHNVMYWYQQKSSQAPKLLFHYYDKDFNNEADTPDNFQSRRPNTSFCFLDIRSPGLGDTAMYLCATSRDLGTGYYGYTFGSGTRLTVV.

The chain is built from TRBV29-1 and TRBJ2-5; possibly TRBD1 or TRBD2 for D (5 bases each). CDR1 and CDR2 (germline): SQVTM, ANQGSEA. V shed 4 bases and J shed 7 bases, with 10 bases lying between them. This CDR3 comprises 11 residues. CDR3 coding DNA: TGCAGCGTTGGGGGGTCCCGGACCCAGTACTTC. This translates into CSVGGSRTQYF. Complete variable domain (other parts from reference TRBV29-1 and TRBJ2-5): SAVISQKPSRDICQRGTSLTIQCQVDSQVTMMFWYRQQPGQSLTLIATANQGSEATYESGFVIDKFPISRPNLTFSTLTVSNMSPEDSSIYLCSVGGSRTQYFGPGTRLLVL.

This clonotype has only a few counts. V is TRBV10-2 and J is TRBJ2-2; no clear D gene. The CDR3 length is 17 residues. The germline V gene encodes CDR1 WSHSY and CDR2 SAAADI. The ends were cut back, 0 bases at V and 1 base at J, with 12 bases in the middle. The CDR3 sequence is CASSESLAGVNTGELFF. The CDR3 DNA reads as TGCGCCAGCAGTGAGTCTCTGGCTGGAGTGAACACCGGGGAGCTGTTTTTT.

This clonotype has only one observation. V usage is TRBV29-1 and J usage is TRBJ1-2, with D perhaps TRBD1 (5 bases). V gave up 6 bases and J gave up 6 bases, with 14 bases separating them. This CDR3 has 12 amino acids. Germline-derived CDR1 and CDR2 are SQVTM and ANQGSEA. CDR3 DNA sequence: TGCAGCGTCTCGGGGGAACGGGATGGCTACACCTTC. Translation gives CSVSGERDGYTF. Based on the CDR3 plus reference TRBV29-1 and TRBJ1-2, the full variable domain is SAVISQKPSRDICQRGTSLTIQCQVDSQVTMMFWYRQQPGQSLTLIATANQGSEATYESGFVIDKFPISRPNLTFSTLTVSNMSPEDSSIYLCSVSGERDGYTFGSGTRLTVV.

The gene calls are TRBV10-3 and TRBJ1-6; 8 bases are shared with TRBD1. Trimming removed 8 bases from V and 9 bases from J; junction bases left unmatched: 9. The CDR3 loop spans 14 amino acids. In germline, CDR1 is ENHRY, CDR2 SYGVKD. As DNA, the CDR3 is TGTGCCATCGGGGGACAGGCACTGGGTTCACCCCTCCACTTT. Translated, it gives CAIGGQALGSPLHF.

CDR3 amino acids: CASSPVGTRETQYF. The CDR3 bases are TGTGCCAGCAGCCCAGTAGGGACACGGGAGACCCAGTACTTC. The rearrangement links TRBV3-1 to TRBJ2-5; D may be TRBD1 (6 bases). The length of the CDR3 is 14 residues. The germline V and J ends were trimmed by 4 bases and 5 bases, with 14 bases remaining between them. Per the germline V gene, CDR1 is LGHDT and CDR2 is YNNKEL (reference sequence).

This clonotype was seen only a few times. The rearrangement joins TRBV10-3 to TRBJ1-2, with 12 bases fitting TRBD1. Looked up from germline, CDR1 is ENHRY and CDR2 is SYGVKD. V dropped 3 bases and J dropped 4; count of bases not matched to a gene: 15. This CDR3 region has 19 residues. DNA of the CDR3: TGTGCCATCAGTGACCCATTGAGGGAAGGGACAGGGGGCTTCTATGGCTACACCTTC. Residues: CAISDPLREGTGGFYGYTF.

For this clonotype: This may be a read error: a much more frequent sequence differs by one nucleotide. The chain uses TRBV6-1 and TRBJ1-2; 7 bases are a match to TRBD1. Germline V lookup: CDR1 MNHNS, CDR2 SASEGT. There are 12 residues in the CDR3. Trimming took 8 bases from V and 4 from J; bases not matched to a gene: 4. The CDR3 DNA follows: TGTGCCAGCTCGGGACAGAGCTATGGCTACACCTTC. It yields the protein CASSGQSYGYTF.

In DNA form, the CDR3 reads TGTGCCAGCAGCTTAGCAGCAAACAGGGCGGATTTCGGAGCTTTCTTT. It yields the protein CASSLAANRADFGAFF. V usage is TRBV7-9 and J usage is TRBJ1-1; D is possibly TRBD1 (6 bases). Germline loops: CDR1 SEHNR, CDR2 FQNEAQ (reference sequence). Trimming removed 0 bases at V and 10 bases at J, with 21 bases between. The CDR3 is 16 residues long.

The V gene is TRBV2, the J gene TRBJ1-1; a weak D match, TRBD1 (5 bases). Germline CDR1 and CDR2: SNHLY and FYNNEI. Trimming shortened V by 5 bases and J by 0 bases, and 16 bases separated the two germline ends. The CDR3 spans 16 residues. CDR3 coding DNA: TGTGCCAGCAGTTCAGGTAGGGGCTCAATGAACACTGAAGCTTTCTTT. The encoded protein is CASSSGRGSMNTEAFF.

V gene TRBV10-3 combines with J gene TRBJ1-4; 7 bases map to TRBD1. V gave up 4 bases and J gave up 8 bases; unmatched junction bases: 7. Germline CDR1 ENHRY, CDR2 SYGVKD. There are 14 residues in the CDR3. Here the CDR3 DNA reads TGTGCCATCAGTGCGACAGGGCTACAAGAAAAACTGTTTTTT. Protein: CAISATGLQEKLFF.

V is TRBV5-1 and J is TRBJ1-2; unclear D gene. This CDR3 has 17 amino acids. Trimming took 4 bases from V and 0 from J, leaving 19 bases between them. From germline, CDR1 is SGHRS and CDR2 YFSETQ. The DNA for the CDR3 is TGCGCCAGCAGCCCGGGAATAGATACAGCGACTAACTATGGCTACACCTTC. It specifies CASSPGIDTATNYGYTF.

This clonotype was counted ten times or more. The V gene is TRBV9, the J gene TRBJ1-6; maybe TRBD1 (5 bases). The CDR3 has 12 residues. V was cut by 4 bases and J by 9 bases, with 8 bases left in between. Germline CDR1 and CDR2: SGDLS and YYNGEE. This CDR3 reads CASSRQGSPLHF. The CDR3 DNA sequence: TGTGCCAGCAGCCGCCAGGGTTCACCCCTCCACTTT.

This clonotype was counted between two and nine times. The chain couples TRBV5-1 to TRBJ1-4; 8 nucleotides align to TRBD1. The germline V gene encodes CDR1 SGHRS and CDR2 YFSETQ. The junction had 7 bases not matched to a gene; V was cut back by 0 bases and J by 3 bases. This CDR3 region has 17 residues. As DNA, the CDR3 is TGCGCCAGCAGCTTGGAGGGGGACAGGATTTCTAATGAAAAACTGTTTTTT. Translation gives CASSLEGDRISNEKLFF.

J is TRBJ1-1 and V is TRBV6-5; TRBD1 matches at 8 bases. This CDR3 region has 16 residues. With V trimmed by 0 bases and J by 5 bases, 8 bases remained unmatched. Germline V gene data show CDR1 as MNHEY and CDR2 as SVGAGI. As DNA, the CDR3 is TGTGCCAGCAGTTACTCCCAGGGGGCAGGGGGTACTGAAGCTTTCTTT. This sequence encodes CASSYSQGAGGTEAFF.

This clonotype was seen a handful of times. The chain carries TRBV20-1 and TRBJ1-5; TRBD1 is a possible D gene (5 bases). V lost 3 bases and J 4 bases, leaving 10 bases between the germline ends. Germline loops: CDR1 DFQATT, CDR2 SNEGSKA (reference sequence). The CDR3 length is 13 residues. Written as DNA, the CDR3 is TGCAGTGCTAGGGGGCCGGAAAATCAGCCCCAGCATTTT. This sequence encodes CSARGPENQPQHF.